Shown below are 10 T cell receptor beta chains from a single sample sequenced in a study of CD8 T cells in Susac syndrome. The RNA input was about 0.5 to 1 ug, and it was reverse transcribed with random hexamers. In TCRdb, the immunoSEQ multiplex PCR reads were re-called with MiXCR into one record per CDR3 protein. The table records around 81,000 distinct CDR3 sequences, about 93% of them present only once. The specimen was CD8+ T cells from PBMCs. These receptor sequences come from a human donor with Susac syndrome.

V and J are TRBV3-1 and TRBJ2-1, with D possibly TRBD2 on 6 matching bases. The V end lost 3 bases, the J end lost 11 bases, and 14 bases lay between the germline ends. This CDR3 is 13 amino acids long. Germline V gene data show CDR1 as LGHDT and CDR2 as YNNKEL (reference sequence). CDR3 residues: CASSHPPGTQQFF. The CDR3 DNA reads TGTGCCAGCAGCCATCCTCCCGGGACTCAGCAGTTCTTC.

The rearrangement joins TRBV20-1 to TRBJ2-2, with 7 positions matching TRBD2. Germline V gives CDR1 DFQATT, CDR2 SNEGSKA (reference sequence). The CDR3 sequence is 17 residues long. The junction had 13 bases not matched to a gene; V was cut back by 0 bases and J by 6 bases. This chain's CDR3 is CSARDLTRESFAGELFF. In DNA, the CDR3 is TGCAGTGCTAGAGATTTGACGCGGGAGTCCTTTGCCGGGGAGCTGTTTTTT.

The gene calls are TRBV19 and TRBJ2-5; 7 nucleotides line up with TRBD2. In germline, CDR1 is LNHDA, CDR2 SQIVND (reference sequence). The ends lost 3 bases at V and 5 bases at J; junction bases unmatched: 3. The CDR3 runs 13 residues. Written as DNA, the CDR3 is TGTGCCAGTAGTATGTCCGGGAGGGAGACCCAGTACTTC. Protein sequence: CASSMSGRETQYF.

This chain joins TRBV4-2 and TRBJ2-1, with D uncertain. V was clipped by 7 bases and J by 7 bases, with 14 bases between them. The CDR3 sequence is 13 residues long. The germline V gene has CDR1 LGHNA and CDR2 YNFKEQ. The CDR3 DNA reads TGTGCCAGCACCACTCTTGGGGTTAATGAGCAGTTCTTC. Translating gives CASTTLGVNEQFF.

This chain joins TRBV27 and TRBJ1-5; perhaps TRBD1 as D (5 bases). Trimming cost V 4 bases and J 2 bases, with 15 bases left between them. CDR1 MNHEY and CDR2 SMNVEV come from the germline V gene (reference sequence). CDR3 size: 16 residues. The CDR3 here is CASSSVLPGGNQPQHF. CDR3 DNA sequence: TGTGCCAGCAGTTCAGTTCTCCCGGGGGGCAATCAGCCCCAGCATTTT.

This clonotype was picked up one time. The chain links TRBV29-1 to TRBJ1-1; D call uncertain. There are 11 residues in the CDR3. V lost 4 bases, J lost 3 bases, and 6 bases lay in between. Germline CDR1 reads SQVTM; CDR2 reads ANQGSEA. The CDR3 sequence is CSVAGDTEAFF. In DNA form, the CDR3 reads TGCAGCGTTGCTGGAGACACTGAAGCTTTCTTT.

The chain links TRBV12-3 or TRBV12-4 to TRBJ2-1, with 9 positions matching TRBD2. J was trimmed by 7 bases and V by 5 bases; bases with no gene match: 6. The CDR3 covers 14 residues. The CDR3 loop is CASSPGLARNEQFF. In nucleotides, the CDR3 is TGTGCCAGCAGTCCGGGACTAGCCAGAAATGAGCAGTTCTTC.

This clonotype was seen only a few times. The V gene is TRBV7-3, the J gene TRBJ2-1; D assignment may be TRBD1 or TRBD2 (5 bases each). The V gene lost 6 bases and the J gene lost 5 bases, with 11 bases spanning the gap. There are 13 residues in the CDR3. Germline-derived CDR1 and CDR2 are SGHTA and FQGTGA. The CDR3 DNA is TGTGCCAGCAGTCTGTGGGGGAACAATGAGCAGTTCTTC. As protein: CASSLWGNNEQFF.

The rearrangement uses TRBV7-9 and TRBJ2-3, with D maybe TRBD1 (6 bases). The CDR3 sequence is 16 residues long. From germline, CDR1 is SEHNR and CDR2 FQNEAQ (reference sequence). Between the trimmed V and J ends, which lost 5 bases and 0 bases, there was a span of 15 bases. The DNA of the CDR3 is TGTGCCAGCAGCCTAGAGACAGGATCTAGCACAGATACGCAGTATTTT. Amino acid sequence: CASSLETGSSTDTQYF.

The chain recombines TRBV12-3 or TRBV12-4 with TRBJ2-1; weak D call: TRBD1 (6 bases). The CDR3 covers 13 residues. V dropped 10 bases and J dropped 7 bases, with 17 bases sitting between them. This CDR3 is CATLSGGGNEQFF. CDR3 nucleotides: TGTGCCACTCTGAGTGGGGGCGGAAATGAGCAGTTCTTC.